This TCR beta chain was sequenced in a study of blood T cell repertoires in COVID-19. Study-level information: From the United States, Italy and Spain came samples of acute and convalescent COVID-19. PBMCs, B-cell-depleted T cells, or T cells were the source of the cDNA or gDNA that made up the material.

The germline CDR1 and CDR2 sequences are SQVTM and ANQGSEA. This CDR3 spans 14 amino acids. V was pared by 4 bases and J by 2 bases, with 5 bases of the junction left unmatched. Authors' data handling: Reference gene primer amplification in the assay estimated nucleated cell counts. The table came from immunoSEQ multiplex PCR; TCRdb's copy has only in-frame clones and leaves some out. V and J calls plus clone size are reproduced from that table; the DNA served to infer D and trimming. The data show 65,000 to 70,000 clones, 93% seen once. The rearrangement links TRBV29-1 to TRBJ2-1, with TRBD2 identical over 7 bases. Specimen: peripheral blood. The TCR originated in a man in his sixties or seventies with active COVID-19. The CDR3 DNA reads as TGCAGCGTTGTATGGGGGGGGGCCTACAATGAGCAGTTCTTC. Translation: CSVVWGGAYNEQFF.